In its sample, the clone carrying this T cell receptor (beta chain) was seen many times. These data originate in a study of T-cell reconstitution after alpha-beta-depleted transplantation in children. This CDR3 spans 17 amino acids. Germline lookup yields CDR1 SGHTA and CDR2 FQGNSA. J lost 6 bases, V lost 2 bases, and 10 bases had no gene match. Molecular barcoding with unique molecular identifiers was used for the TCRbeta library. MiXCR, run by TCRdb on the PCR reads, gives a single entry per CDR3 protein. The repertoire holds about 200,000 distinct CDR3 sequences, with 5% to 7.5% as singletons. The clonotype originates from a girl less than two years old with combined immunodeficiency, due to receive a stem cell transplant. The gene calls are TRBV7-2 and TRBJ2-7; 13 positions agree with TRBD2. The input for sequencing was PBMCs, taken before TCRalphabeta/CD19-depleted stem cell transplant. CDR3 DNA: TGTGCCAGCAGCTTACCCGCGACTAGCGGGGGGCCAGGCGAGCAGTACTTC. This encodes CASSLPATSGGPGEQYF. Together with reference TRBV7-2 and TRBJ2-7, the CDR3 gives the full variable domain: GAGVSQSPSNKVTEKGKDVELRCDPISGHTALYWYRQSLGQGLEFLIYFQGNSAPDKSGLPSDRFSAERTGGSVSTLTIQRTQQEDSAVYLCASSLPATSGGPGEQYFGPGTRLTVT.